These T cell receptor beta chains were read from a single sample in a study of identical twins' blood T cells. TCRdb fed the 5' RACE reads into MiXCR, producing one record per CDR3 protein. The sample consists of 350,000 to 400,000 distinct CDR3 sequences, over 25% of them appearing once. The sample consisted of PBMCs. The source of these receptors is a woman between 18 and 50 years old in good health. The CDR3 runs from the conserved cysteine through the conserved F or W. D genes are given only for firm matches. A row's size may be missing; if present it is once, few, many or a size class.

TRBV11-2	TRBD1	many	TRBJ1-5	TGTGCCAGCAGCTTCTCAGGGGGCGTGGGTCAGCCCCAGCATTTT	CASSFSGGVGQPQHF
TRBV20-1	.	.	TRBJ1-1	TGCAGTGCTAGAGCCTCCTCTGACACTGAAGCTTTCTTT	CSARASSDTEAFF
TRBV28	.	few	TRBJ1-2	TGTGCCAGCGGAGGGTGGGGAGGTGGCTACACCTTC	CASGGWGGGYTF
TRBV19	.	few	TRBJ2-3	TGTGCCAGTAGATCGGCGAGCTCTTGGACAGATACGCAGTATTTT	CASRSASSWTDTQYF
TRBV11-2	TRBD2	few	TRBJ2-1	TGTGCCAGCAGCTTAACGGGAGGTGGGTCGGCTGAGCAGTTCTTC	CASSLTGGGSAEQFF
TRBV7-9	TRBD1	few	TRBJ2-2	TGTGCCAGCAGCCCCACGACGGGGACAGGGATTTTTGCCGGGGAGCTGTTTTTT	CASSPTTGTGIFAGELFF
TRBV20-1	TRBD1	.	TRBJ1-2	TGCAGTGCTAGAGATGCAGGGGGCTATGGCTACACCTTC	CSARDAGGYGYTF
TRBV10-2	.	.	TRBJ1-2	TGCGCCAGCAGTGAGTCCTGGAACTATGGCTACACCTTC	CASSESWNYGYTF
TRBV9	TRBD1	few	TRBJ1-1	TGTGCCAGCAGCACCGGGACAGCGAACACTGAAGCTTTCTTT	CASSTGTANTEAFF
TRBV10-3	TRBD2	.	TRBJ2-1	TGTGCCATCAGTGAGGAGACTAGCGGGAGGGATTACTACAATGAGCAGTTCTTC	CAISEETSGRDYYNEQFF
TRBV20-1	.	once	TRBJ1-1	TGCAGTGCTGGCGTACTCCCAGGTGCCGGGACTGAAGCTTTCTTT	CSAGVLPGAGTEAFF
TRBV7-8	TRBD1	.	TRBJ1-2	TGTGCCAGCAGCGTGCCGGACAGGGCCTATGGCTACACCTTC	CASSVPDRAYGYTF
TRBV6-1	.	.	TRBJ1-5	TGTGCCAGCAGTATCCCACAGTATCAGCCCCAGCATTTT	CASSIPQYQPQHF
TRBV20-1	.	.	TRBJ2-1	TGCAGTGCTAGTGGCGGGCCGAACAATGAGCAGTTCTTC	CSASGGPNNEQFF
TRBV7-9	TRBD1	few	TRBJ1-5	TGTGCCGGCAGCCTGGACAGGGAACAGCCCCAGCATTTT	CAGSLDREQPQHF
TRBV6-2/TRBV6-3	.	.	TRBJ1-2	TGTGCCAGCACCAGGGACCGTTATGGCTACACCTTC	CASTRDRYGYTF
TRBV5-1	.	.	TRBJ1-2	TGCGCCAGCAGCTTGGATGACAGGAGAATTAACTATGGCTACACCTTC	CASSLDDRRINYGYTF
TRBV3-1	.	.	TRBJ1-2	TGTGCCAGCAGACGTGGGGCCGGCCAAAACTATGGCTACACCTTC	CASRRGAGQNYGYTF
TRBV20-1	.	.	TRBJ1-1	TGCAGTGCTCTTTGGGGGGTAGAAGCTTTCTTT	CSALWGVEAFF
TRBV29-1	.	few	TRBJ2-3	TGCAGCGCTATGCGGGATCCTAGCACAGATACGCAGTATTTT	CSAMRDPSTDTQYF
TRBV5-1	.	many	TRBJ1-1	TGCGCCAGCAGCTTGAACGCTAACACTGAAGCTTTCTTT	CASSLNANTEAFF
TRBV9	.	few	TRBJ2-2	TGTGCCAGCCGGTTTGGCACCGGGGAGCTGTTTTTT	CASRFGTGELFF
TRBV20-1	TRBD2	many	TRBJ2-3	TGCAGTGCTAGATTCCCCCCGTGGCGGGGGAGCCCAGATACGCAGTATTTT	CSARFPPWRGSPDTQYF
TRBV20-1	.	.	TRBJ2-7	TGCAGTGCTCAGCAAACACAGACCTACGAGCAGTACTTC	CSAQQTQTYEQYF
TRBV12-3/TRBV12-4	.	.	TRBJ2-7	TGTGCCAGCAGTTTAGCGGGACGGGACGAGCAGTACTTC	CASSLAGRDEQYF
TRBV10-2	.	.	TRBJ1-1	TGCGCCAGCAGTGGATGGTTGAACACTGAAGCTTTCTTT	CASSGWLNTEAFF
TRBV9	.	.	TRBJ1-1	TGTGCCAGCAGCGTAGAACCAGAGAACACTGAAGCTTTCTTT	CASSVEPENTEAFF
TRBV20-1	TRBD2	.	TRBJ2-1	TGCAGTGCTAGAGAGTGGTCGCTAGCGGGCGATGAGCAGTTCTTC	CSAREWSLAGDEQFF
TRBV20-1	.	.	TRBJ2-3	TGCAGTGCTAGGGGTCACAGCACAGATACGCAGTATTTT	CSARGHSTDTQYF
TRBV5-6	.	few	TRBJ2-1	TGTGCCAGCAGCCGGGACTGGACCATGTACAATGAGCAGTTCTTC	CASSRDWTMYNEQFF
TRBV29-1	.	few	TRBJ1-1	TGCAGCGTCGCCACGGGGGGATGGGAAGCTTTCTTT	CSVATGGWEAFF
TRBV5-8	.	.	TRBJ1-6	TGTGCCAGCAGAGATTATTCACCCCTCCACTTT	CASRDYSPLHF
TRBV6-2/TRBV6-3	TRBD1	.	TRBJ2-2	TGTGCCAGCAGTTGGACGTGGGACAGGGACACCGGGGAGCTGTTTTTT	CASSWTWDRDTGELFF
TRBV6-1	.	.	TRBJ2-7	TGTGCCAGCAGTGAGCCAGGGGCAGGCTCCTACGAGCAGTACTTC	CASSEPGAGSYEQYF
TRBV5-1	.	.	TRBJ1-5	TGCGCCAGCAGCCCAACGATGCGTCAGCCCCAGCATTTT	CASSPTMRQPQHF
TRBV6-6	TRBD2	.	TRBJ2-1	TGTGCCAGCAGTTACTCGCCCTCTAGCGGGAGGGGTTACAATGAGCAGTTCTTC	CASSYSPSSGRGYNEQFF
TRBV5-1	.	many	TRBJ2-3	TGCGCCAGCAGCCCCATAGCTAGCACAGATACGCAGTATTTT	CASSPIASTDTQYF
TRBV12-3/TRBV12-4	TRBD2	many	TRBJ2-2	TGTGCCAGCAGTGTAGCGGGAGCCGGGGAGCTGTTTTTT	CASSVAGAGELFF
TRBV29-1	.	.	TRBJ2-6	TGCAGCGTTTCGAGCTCTGGGGCCAACGTCCTGACTTTC	CSVSSSGANVLTF
TRBV7-2	.	.	TRBJ2-4	TGTGCCAGCAGCTTAACCGGGAGTGGTAGAAACATTCAGTACTTC	CASSLTGSGRNIQYF
TRBV5-4	.	.	TRBJ1-3	TGTGCCGGCAGCCCTCCGGACGCTGGAAACACCATATATTTT	CAGSPPDAGNTIYF
TRBV29-1	.	.	TRBJ2-3	TGCAGCGTTGAGGTGGCAGGTTCAGATACGCAGTATTTT	CSVEVAGSDTQYF
TRBV30	TRBD2	.	TRBJ2-7	TGTGCCTGGAGTTTCACTAGCGCAAGCTACGAGCAGTACTTC	CAWSFTSASYEQYF
TRBV2	.	.	TRBJ1-1	TGTGCCAGCTCCGGGGACCACACTGAAGCTTTCTTT	CASSGDHTEAFF
TRBV29-1	.	few	TRBJ2-1	TGCAGCGTTGAGCAGGGCTATGAGCAGTTCTTC	CSVEQGYEQFF
TRBV5-1	.	.	TRBJ1-2	TGCGCCAGCAGCTTGGCTGCGGTGACCTATGGCTACACCTTC	CASSLAAVTYGYTF
TRBV29-1	.	.	TRBJ1-4	TGCAGCGTTGCGACAGTGGGGAATGAAAAACTGTTTTTT	CSVATVGNEKLFF
TRBV11-2	.	many	TRBJ1-1	TGTGCCAGCAGCTTTACAAAAACTGAAGCTTTCTTT	CASSFTKTEAFF
TRBV24-1	.	.	TRBJ1-2	TGTGCCACCAGTGATTCGGGACGCTCTGGCTGCACCTTC	CATSDSGRSGCTF
TRBV14	TRBD2	.	TRBJ2-7	TGTGCCAGCGCAACTAGCGTTTACGAGCAGTACTTC	CASATSVYEQYF
TRBV29-1	.	.	TRBJ2-7	TGCAGCGTTAACCCAAGGGTTCAAGGAAACATCCTCTACGAGCAGTACTTC	CSVNPRVQGNILYEQYF